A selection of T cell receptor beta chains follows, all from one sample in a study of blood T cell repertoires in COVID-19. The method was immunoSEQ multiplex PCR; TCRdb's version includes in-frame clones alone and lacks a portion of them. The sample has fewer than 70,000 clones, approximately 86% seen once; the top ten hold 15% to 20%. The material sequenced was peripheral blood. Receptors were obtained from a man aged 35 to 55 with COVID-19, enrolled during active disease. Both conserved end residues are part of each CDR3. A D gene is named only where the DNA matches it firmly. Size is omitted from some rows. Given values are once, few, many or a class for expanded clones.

DNA: TGTGCCAGCCGACAGGCGGGGGGCTATGGCTACACCTTC
CDR3: CASRQAGGYGYTF
V: TRBV5-6
J: TRBJ1-2
length: 13
size: .
D: .

DNA: TGTGCCAGCAGTTTGGACAGTCGGGATACGCAGTATTTT
CDR3: CASSLDSRDTQYF
V: TRBV12-3/TRBV12-4
J: TRBJ2-3
length: 13
size: .
D: .

DNA: TGTGCCAGCAGTTACAACCTACCCTACGAGCAGTACTTC
CDR3: CASSYNLPYEQYF
V: TRBV6-2/TRBV6-3
J: TRBJ2-7
length: 13
size: few
D: .

DNA: TGCAGCACTACAGGGGGCGCTTACGGTAACTATGGCTACACCTTC
CDR3: CSTTGGAYGNYGYTF
V: TRBV29-1
J: TRBJ1-2
length: 15
size: .
D: TRBD1

DNA: TGTGCCAGCAGCCAAGAGGCAGGGGGCCGAGGAGGCTACACCTTC
CDR3: CASSQEAGGRGGYTF
V: TRBV3-1/TRBV3-2
J: TRBJ1-2
length: 15
size: .
D: TRBD1

DNA: TGTGCCAGCAGTTCCCATGCCCGACTAGCGGGTTACAATGAGCAGTTCTTC
CDR3: CASSSHARLAGYNEQFF
V: TRBV27
J: TRBJ2-1
length: 17
size: .
D: TRBD2

DNA: TGTGCCAGCAACGGACAGGGCTTGGCGAATGAGCAGTTCTTC
CDR3: CASNGQGLANEQFF
V: TRBV25-1
J: TRBJ2-1
length: 14
size: .
D: TRBD1

DNA: TGCGCCAGCAGCCAAGATCCCGGGCTAGCGGGGTCAGATACGCAGTATTTT
CDR3: CASSQDPGLAGSDTQYF
V: TRBV4-1
J: TRBJ2-3
length: 17
size: .
D: TRBD2

DNA: TGTGCCAGCAGCATGTTACAGGGTTCATTAAACGAGCAGTACTTC
CDR3: CASSMLQGSLNEQYF
V: TRBV7-9
J: TRBJ2-7
length: 15
size: few
D: .

DNA: TGTGCCAGCAGTTCACCTGGGACATTCTACGAGCAGTACTTC
CDR3: CASSSPGTFYEQYF
V: TRBV28
J: TRBJ2-7
length: 14
size: .
D: .

DNA: TGTGCCAGCAGGGGACAGGGGAGGGAAAAACTGTTTTTT
CDR3: CASRGQGREKLFF
V: TRBV27
J: TRBJ1-4
length: 13
size: .
D: TRBD1

DNA: TGTGCCAGCAGCCAAGAGAGCTGGACAGGGACTGGCTACACCTTC
CDR3: CASSQESWTGTGYTF
V: TRBV3-1/TRBV3-2
J: TRBJ1-2
length: 15
size: .
D: TRBD1

DNA: TGTGCCAGTAGTGTCTCTAGCGGGGGTGCAGATACGCAGTATTTT
CDR3: CASSVSSGGADTQYF
V: TRBV19
J: TRBJ2-3
length: 15
size: few
D: TRBD2